This T cell receptor (beta chain) was sequenced for a study of T cells in Graves' hyperthyroidism and ophthalmopathy. On the study more broadly: Peripheral blood samples were taken at initial diagnosis, prior to any treatment.

This clonotype was detected many times. Antigen: not known. Amplification yielded TCR beta CDR3 regions, with RNA transcripts as the source. The primer set for the first-round RT-PCR of the TCR CDR3 was HTBI. TCRdb redid the calling of the multiplex PCR reads with MiXCR, one entry per CDR3 protein. The data contain hundreds of thousands of distinct CDR3 sequences, 38% of them singletons. This CDR3 has 14 amino acids. Germline loops: CDR1 SEHNR, CDR2 FQNEAQ (reference sequence). Germline trimming cut 5 bases from V and 2 bases from J; bases unmatched to any gene: 4. The study, taken as a whole, reports: In blood, most of the thyroid clonotypes expanded above 0.001 were also present. A model built on 13 V-J features separated ophthalmopathy from stable hyperthyroidism.

Sequenced: blood. This chain uses TRBV7-9 with TRBJ2-7, with 9 bases fitting TRBD1. The receptor was isolated from a man aged 18-30 years with Graves' hyperthyroidism. This chain's CDR3 is CASSPTGGTYEQYF. CDR3 DNA: TGTGCCAGCAGCCCGACAGGGGGTACCTACGAGCAGTACTTC.